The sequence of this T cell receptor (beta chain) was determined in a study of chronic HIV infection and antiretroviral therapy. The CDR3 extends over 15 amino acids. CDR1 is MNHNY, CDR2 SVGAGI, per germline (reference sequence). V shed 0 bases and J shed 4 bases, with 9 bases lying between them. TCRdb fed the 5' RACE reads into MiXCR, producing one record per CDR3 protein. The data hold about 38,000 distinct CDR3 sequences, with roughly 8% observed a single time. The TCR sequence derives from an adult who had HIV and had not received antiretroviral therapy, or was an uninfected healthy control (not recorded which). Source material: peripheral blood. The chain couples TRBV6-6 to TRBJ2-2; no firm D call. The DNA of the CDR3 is TGTGCCAGCAGTTACTCCCCCCGGTCCACCGGGGAGCTGTTTTTT. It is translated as CASSYSPRSTGELFF.